This TCR beta chain was identified during a study of T cells in Graves' hyperthyroidism and ophthalmopathy. There were TCR beta CDR3 regions amplified from RNA transcripts. HTBI primers were employed in a first-round RT-PCR of the TCR CDR3. TCRdb reanalysed the multiplex PCR reads using MiXCR and keeps one entry per CDR3 protein. The data show hundreds of thousands of distinct CDR3 sequences, 12% to 15% seen once. Trimming removed 5 bases from V and 2 bases from J, with 19 bases in between. The CDR3 length is 16 residues. This clonotype was recorded many times. This TCR derives from a woman in her late teens or twenties with Graves' hyperthyroidism. Material: blood. The chain employs TRBV12-3 or TRBV12-4 and TRBJ2-7; D may be TRBD1 (5 bases). Here the CDR3 DNA reads TGTGCCAGCAGTCCCTCCAGGGCAGGTCACACCTACGAGCAGTACTTC. Translating gives CASSPSRAGHTYEQYF.